The TCR beta chain described here comes from a study of shared clonotypes between healthy human individuals. Deletions cut 7 bases from V and 8 bases from J, with 17 bases between. The CDR3 loop spans 13 amino acids. Per the germline V gene, CDR1 is MDHEN and CDR2 is SYDVKM. The protocol was immunoSEQ multiplex PCR, while the TCRdb copy is restricted to in-frame clones and leaves out a portion. The sample lists over 2 million clones, about 90% seen once, with 0.37% in the top ten. J is TRBJ1-1 and V is TRBV28; D unclear. The clonotype comes from a man aged 18 to 29 in good health. Some clones in this sample may be carry-over from other donors' samples. Source material: naive CD4+ T cells from PBMCs. Subset noted: CD45RA+ positively selected. CDR3 amino acids: CASIEHRNLEAFF. In DNA, the CDR3 is TGTGCCAGCATCGAACATCGTAATCTCGAAGCTTTCTTT.